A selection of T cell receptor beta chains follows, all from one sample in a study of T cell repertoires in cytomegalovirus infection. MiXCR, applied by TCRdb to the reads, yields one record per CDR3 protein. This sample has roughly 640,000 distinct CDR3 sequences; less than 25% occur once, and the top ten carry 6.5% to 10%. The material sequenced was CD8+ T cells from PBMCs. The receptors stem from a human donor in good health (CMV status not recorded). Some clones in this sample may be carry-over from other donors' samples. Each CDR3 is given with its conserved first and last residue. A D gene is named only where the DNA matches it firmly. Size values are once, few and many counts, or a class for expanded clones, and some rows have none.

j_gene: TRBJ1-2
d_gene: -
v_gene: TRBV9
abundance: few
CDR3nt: TGTGCCAGCAGCGTAGATCTCGGGGGCTATGGCTACACCTTC
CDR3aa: CASSVDLGGYGYTF

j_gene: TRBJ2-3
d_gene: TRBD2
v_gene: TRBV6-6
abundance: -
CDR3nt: TGTGCCAGCAGCCTAGCGGAGCTCACAGATACGCAGTATTTT
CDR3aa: CASSLAELTDTQYF

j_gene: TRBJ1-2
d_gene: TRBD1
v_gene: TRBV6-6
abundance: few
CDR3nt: TGTGCCAGCAGTTACTCTATTAGACAGGGGGGAAATTTCTATGGCTACACCTTC
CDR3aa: CASSYSIRQGGNFYGYTF

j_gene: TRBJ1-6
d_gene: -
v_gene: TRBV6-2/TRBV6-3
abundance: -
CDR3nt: TGTGCCAGCGGGACTAGGGACGGACCTTCTAATTCACCCCTCCACTTT
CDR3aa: CASGTRDGPSNSPLHF

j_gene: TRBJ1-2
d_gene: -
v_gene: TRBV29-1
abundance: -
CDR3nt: TGCAGCGTTGCAGCGGGGGGAGATGGCTACACCTTC
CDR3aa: CSVAAGGDGYTF

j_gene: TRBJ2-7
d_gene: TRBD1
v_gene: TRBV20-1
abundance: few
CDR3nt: TGCAGTGCTAGAGATCACTCGGGACAGGGGGCCTACGAGCAGTACTTC
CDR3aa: CSARDHSGQGAYEQYF

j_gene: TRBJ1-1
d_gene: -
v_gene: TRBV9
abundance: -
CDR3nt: TGTGCCAGCAGCGTATGGACGAACACTGAAGCTTTCTTT
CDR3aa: CASSVWTNTEAFF

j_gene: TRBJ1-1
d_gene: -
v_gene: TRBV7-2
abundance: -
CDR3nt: TGTGCCAGCAGCTTAGATACAGGCCCTGAAGCTTTCTTT
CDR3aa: CASSLDTGPEAFF

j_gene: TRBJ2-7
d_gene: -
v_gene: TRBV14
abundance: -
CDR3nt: TGTGCCAGCAGTCAGACAGTCTACGAGCAGTACTTC
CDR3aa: CASSQTVYEQYF

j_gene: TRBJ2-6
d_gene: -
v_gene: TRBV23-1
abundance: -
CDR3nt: TGCGCCAGCAATGACAGATCGAGCTCTGGGACCAACGTCCTGACTTTC
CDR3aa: CASNDRSSSGTNVLTF

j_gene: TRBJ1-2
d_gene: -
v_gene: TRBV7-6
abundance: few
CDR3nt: TGTGCCAGCAGCCGGGACGGGGGGCCCTATGGCTACACCTTC
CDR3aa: CASSRDGGPYGYTF

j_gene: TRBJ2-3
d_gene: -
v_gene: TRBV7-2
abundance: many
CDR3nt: TGTGCCAGCAGCTTAGAGGTGGGCCATACGCAGTATTTT
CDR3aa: CASSLEVGHTQYF

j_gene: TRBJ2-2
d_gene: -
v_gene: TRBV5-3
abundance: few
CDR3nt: TGTGCCAGCAGCTACCTCGGCGGGGAGCTGTTTTTT
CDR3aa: CASSYLGGELFF

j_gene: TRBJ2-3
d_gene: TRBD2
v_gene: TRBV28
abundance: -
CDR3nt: TGTGCCAGCACCACTGGGACTAGCGGCCGCACAGATACGCAGTATTTT
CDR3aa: CASTTGTSGRTDTQYF

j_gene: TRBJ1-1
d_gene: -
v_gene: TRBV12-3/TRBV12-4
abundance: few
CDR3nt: TGTGCCAGCAGTTTTCGGTCCTCTGACACTGAAGCTTTCTTT
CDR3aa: CASSFRSSDTEAFF

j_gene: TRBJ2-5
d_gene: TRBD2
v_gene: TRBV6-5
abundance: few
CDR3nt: TGTGCCAGCAGTTACTCGCCCGGGGGGGCTATTACGGAGACCCAGTACTTC
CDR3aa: CASSYSPGGAITETQYF

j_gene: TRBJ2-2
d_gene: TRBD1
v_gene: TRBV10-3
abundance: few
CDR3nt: TGTGCCATCATCCAGGGGGACACCGGGGAGCTGTTTTTT
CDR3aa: CAIIQGDTGELFF

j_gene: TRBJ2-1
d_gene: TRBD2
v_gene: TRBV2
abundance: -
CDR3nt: TGTGCCAGTAAGAAGGGGGGTTCGGGGACTAGCTTCCACAATGAGCAGTTCTTC
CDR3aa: CASKKGGSGTSFHNEQFF

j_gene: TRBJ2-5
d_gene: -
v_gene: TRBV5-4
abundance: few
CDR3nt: TGTGCCAGCAGCTCTGAAGGCATGGAGACCCAGTACTTC
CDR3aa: CASSSEGMETQYF

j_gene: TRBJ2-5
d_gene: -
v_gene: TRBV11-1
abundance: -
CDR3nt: TGTGCCAGCAGTCCCCCCCCATGGCTCGAAGAGACCCAGTACTTC
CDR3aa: CASSPPPWLEETQYF

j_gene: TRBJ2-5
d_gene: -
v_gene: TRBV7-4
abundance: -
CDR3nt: TGTGCCAGCAGCTTAGGGCCAGGGACCCAGTACTTC
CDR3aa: CASSLGPGTQYF

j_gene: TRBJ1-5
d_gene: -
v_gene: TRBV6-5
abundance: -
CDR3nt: TGTGCCAGCAGTTACTCGGACGGGGGCAATCAGCCCCAGCATTTT
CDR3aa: CASSYSDGGNQPQHF

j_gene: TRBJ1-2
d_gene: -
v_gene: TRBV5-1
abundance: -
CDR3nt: TGCGCCAGCAGCTTACAGCTCTCCTATGGCTACACCTTC
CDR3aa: CASSLQLSYGYTF

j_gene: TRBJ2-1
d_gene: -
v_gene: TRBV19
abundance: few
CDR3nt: TGTGCCAGTAGTATGGTAGGGAGGGGGGCCTACAATGAGCAGTTCTTC
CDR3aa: CASSMVGRGAYNEQFF

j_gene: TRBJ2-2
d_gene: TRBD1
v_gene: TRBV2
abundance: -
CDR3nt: TGTGCCAGCCGACTACAGGGGGCTACGGACACCGGGGAGCTGTTTTTT
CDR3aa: CASRLQGATDTGELFF

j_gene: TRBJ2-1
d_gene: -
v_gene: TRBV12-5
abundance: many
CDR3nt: TGTGCTAGTGTTTTCTCGACAGGCCGCTCCTACAATGAGCAGTTCTTC
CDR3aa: CASVFSTGRSYNEQFF

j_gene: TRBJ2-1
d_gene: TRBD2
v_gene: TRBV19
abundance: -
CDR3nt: TGTGCCACCAAGACTAGCGGGGGGGCCTACAATGAGCAGTTCTTC
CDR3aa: CATKTSGGAYNEQFF

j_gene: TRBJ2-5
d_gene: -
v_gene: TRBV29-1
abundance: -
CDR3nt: TGCAGCGTTGGAGGGCTCGAGGGGACCCAGTACTTC
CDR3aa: CSVGGLEGTQYF

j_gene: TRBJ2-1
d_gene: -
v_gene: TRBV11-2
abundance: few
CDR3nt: TGTGCCAGCAGCTTAGCCTTCGAGGAGGGCTTGAAGTCCTACAATGAGCAGTTCTTC
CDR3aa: CASSLAFEEGLKSYNEQFF